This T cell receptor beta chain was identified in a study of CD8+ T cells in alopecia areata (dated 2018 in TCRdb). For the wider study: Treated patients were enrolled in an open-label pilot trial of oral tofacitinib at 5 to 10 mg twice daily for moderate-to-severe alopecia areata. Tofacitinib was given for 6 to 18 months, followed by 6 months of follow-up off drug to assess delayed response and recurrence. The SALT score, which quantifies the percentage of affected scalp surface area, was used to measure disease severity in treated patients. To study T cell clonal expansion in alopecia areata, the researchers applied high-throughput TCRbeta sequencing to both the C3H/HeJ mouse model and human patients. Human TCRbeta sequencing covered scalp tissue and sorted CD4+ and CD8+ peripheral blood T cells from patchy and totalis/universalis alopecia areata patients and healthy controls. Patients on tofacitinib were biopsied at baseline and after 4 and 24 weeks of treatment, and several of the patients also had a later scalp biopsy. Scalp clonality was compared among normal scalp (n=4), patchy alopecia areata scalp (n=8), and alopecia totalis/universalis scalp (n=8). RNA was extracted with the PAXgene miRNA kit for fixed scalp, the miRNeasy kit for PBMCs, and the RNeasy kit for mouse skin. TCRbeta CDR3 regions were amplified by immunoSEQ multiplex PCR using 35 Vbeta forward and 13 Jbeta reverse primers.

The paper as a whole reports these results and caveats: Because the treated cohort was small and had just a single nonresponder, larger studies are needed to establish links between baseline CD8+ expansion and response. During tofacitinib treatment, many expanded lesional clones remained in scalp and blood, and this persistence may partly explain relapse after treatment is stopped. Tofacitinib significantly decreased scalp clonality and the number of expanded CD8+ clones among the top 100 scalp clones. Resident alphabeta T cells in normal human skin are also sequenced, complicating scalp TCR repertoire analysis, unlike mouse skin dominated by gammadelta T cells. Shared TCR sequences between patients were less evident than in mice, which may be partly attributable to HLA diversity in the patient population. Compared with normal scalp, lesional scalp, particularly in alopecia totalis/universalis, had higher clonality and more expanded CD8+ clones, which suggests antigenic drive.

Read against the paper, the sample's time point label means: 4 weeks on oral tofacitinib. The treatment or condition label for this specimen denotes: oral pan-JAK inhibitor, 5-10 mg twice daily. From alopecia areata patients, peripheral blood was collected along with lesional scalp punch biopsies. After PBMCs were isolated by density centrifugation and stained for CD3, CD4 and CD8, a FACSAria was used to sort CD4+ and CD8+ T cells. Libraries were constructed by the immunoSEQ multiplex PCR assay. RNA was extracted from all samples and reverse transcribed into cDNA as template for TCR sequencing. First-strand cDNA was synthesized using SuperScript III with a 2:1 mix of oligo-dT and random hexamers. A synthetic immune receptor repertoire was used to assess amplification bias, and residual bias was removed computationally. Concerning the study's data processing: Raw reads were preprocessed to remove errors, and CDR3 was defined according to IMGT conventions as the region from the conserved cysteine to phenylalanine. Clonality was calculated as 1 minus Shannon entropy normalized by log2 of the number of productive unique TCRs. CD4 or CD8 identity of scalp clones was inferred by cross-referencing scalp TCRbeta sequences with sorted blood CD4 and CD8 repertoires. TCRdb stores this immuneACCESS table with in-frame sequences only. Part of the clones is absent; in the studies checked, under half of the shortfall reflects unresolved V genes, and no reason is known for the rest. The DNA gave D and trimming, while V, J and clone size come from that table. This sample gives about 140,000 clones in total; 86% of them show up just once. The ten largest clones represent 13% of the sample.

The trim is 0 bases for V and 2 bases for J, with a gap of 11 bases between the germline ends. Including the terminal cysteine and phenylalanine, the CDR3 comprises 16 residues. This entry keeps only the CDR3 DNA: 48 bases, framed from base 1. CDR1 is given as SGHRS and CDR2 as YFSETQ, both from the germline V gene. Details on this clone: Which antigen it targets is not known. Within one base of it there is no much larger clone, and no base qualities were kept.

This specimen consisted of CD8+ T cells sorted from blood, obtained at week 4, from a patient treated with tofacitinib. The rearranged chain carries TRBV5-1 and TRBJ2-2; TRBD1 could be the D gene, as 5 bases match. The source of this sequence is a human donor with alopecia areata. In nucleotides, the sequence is TGCGCCAGCAGCTTGGCCCGTGACAGCAACACCGGGGAGCTGTTTTTT. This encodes CASSLARDSNTGELFF.